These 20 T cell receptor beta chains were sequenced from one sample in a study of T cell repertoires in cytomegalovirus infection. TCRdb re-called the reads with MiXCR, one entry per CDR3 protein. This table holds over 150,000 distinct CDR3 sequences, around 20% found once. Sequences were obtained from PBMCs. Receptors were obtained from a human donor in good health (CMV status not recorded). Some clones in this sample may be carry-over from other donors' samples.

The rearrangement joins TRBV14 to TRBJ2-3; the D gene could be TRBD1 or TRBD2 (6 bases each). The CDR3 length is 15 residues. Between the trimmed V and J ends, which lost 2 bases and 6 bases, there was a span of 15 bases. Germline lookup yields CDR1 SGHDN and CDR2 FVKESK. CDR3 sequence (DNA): TGTGCCAGCAGCCAATATCGGGGGCCCAGGGATACGCAGTATTTT. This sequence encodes CASSQYRGPRDTQYF.

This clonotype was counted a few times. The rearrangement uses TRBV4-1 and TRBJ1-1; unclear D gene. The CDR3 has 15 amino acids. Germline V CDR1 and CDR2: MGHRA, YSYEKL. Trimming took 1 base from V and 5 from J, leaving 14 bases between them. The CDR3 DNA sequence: TGCGCCAGCAGCCAAGGTGAGACCCGGGAGACTGAAGCTTTCTTT. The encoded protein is CASSQGETRETEAFF.

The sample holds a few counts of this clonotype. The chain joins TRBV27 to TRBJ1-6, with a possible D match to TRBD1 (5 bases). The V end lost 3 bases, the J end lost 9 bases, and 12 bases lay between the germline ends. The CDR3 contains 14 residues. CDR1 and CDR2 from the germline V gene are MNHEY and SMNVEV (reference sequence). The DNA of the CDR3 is TGTGCCAGCAGTTTCAGGGTGCGAGCTTCACCCCTCCACTTT. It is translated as CASSFRVRASPLHF.

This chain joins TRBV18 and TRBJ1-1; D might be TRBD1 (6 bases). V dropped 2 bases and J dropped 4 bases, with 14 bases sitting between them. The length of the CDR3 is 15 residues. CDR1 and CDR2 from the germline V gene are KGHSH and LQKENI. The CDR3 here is CASSPGGPMTTEAFF. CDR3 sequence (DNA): TGTGCCAGCTCACCAGGGGGGCCGATGACCACTGAAGCTTTCTTT. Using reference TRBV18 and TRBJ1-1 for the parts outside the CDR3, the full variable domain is NAGVMQNPRHLVRRRGQEARLRCSPMKGHSHVYWYRQLPEEGLKFMVYLQKENIIDESGMPKERFSAEFPKEGPSILRIQQVVRGDSAAYFCASSPGGPMTTEAFFGQGTRLTVV.

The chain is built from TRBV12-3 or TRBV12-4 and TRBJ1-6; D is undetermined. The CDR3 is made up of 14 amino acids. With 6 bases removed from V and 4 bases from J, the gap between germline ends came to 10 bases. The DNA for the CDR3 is TGTGCCAGCAGCTCCCGACGGTATAATTCACCCCTCCACTTT. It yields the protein CASSSRRYNSPLHF.

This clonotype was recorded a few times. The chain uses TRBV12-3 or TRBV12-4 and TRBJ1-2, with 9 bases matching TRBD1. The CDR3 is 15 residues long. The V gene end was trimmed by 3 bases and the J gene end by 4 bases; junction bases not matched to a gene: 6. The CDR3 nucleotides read TGTGCCAGCAGTTTGGGGACAGGGACTAGCTATGGCTACACCTTC. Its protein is CASSLGTGTSYGYTF.

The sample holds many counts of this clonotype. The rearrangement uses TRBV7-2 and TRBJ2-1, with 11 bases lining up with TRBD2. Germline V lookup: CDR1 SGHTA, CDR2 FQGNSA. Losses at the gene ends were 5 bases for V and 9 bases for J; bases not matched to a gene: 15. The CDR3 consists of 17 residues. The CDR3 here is CASSPQWLAGGFSEQFF. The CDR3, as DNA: TGTGCCAGCAGCCCCCAATGGCTAGCGGGAGGATTTAGTGAGCAGTTCTTC.

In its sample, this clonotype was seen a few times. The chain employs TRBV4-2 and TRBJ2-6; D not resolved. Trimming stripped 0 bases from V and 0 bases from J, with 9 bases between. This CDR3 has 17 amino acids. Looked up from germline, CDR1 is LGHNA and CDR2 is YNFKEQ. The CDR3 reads CASSQDPESSGANVLTF. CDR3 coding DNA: TGTGCCAGCAGCCAAGATCCCGAGAGCTCTGGGGCCAACGTCCTGACTTTC.

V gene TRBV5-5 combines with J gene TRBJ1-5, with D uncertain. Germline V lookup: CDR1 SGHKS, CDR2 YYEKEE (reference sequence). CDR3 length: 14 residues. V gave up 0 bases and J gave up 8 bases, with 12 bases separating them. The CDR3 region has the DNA TGTGCCAGCAGCTTGGAAGGAGGGAGGGAGCCCCAGCATTTT. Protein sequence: CASSLEGGREPQHF.

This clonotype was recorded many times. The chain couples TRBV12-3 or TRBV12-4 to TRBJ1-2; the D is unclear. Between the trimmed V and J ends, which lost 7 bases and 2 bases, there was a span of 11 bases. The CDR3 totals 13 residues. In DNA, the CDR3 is TGTGCCAGCACTACGGACCGAAACTATGGCTACACCTTC. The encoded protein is CASTTDRNYGYTF.

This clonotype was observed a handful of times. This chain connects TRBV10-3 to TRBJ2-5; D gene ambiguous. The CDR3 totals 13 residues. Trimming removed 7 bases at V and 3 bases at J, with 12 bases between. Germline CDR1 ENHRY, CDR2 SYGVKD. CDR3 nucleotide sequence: TGTGCCATCACAGCCGAGACAAAAGAGACCCAGTACTTC. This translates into CAITAETKETQYF.

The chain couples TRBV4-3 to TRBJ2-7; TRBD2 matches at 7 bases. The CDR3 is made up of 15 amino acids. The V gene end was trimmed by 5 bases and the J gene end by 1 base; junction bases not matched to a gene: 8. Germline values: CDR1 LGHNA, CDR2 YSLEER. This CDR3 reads CASSKVAGRSYEQYF. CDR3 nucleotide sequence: TGCGCCAGCAGCAAAGTAGCGGGCCGTTCCTACGAGCAGTACTTC.

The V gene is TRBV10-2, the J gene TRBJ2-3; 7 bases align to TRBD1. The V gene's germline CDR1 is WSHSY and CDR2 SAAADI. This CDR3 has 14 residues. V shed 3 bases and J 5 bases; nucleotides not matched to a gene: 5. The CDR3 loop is CASSDRGFLDTQYF. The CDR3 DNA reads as TGCGCCAGCAGTGACAGGGGGTTTTTAGATACGCAGTATTTT.

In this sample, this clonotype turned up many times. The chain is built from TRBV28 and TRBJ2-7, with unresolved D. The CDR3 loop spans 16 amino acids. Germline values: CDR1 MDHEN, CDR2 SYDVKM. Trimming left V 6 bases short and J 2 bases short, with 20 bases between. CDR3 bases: TGTGCCAGCAGCAGTACCGGACGCAAGGGAACCTACGAGCAGTACTTC. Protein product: CASSSTGRKGTYEQYF.

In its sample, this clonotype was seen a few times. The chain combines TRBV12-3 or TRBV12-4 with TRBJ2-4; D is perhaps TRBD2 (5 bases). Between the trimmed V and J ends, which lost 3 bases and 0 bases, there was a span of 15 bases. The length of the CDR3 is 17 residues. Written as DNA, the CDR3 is TGTGCCAGCAGTTTCCCGGGGTGGCGACAAGCCAAAAACATTCAGTACTTC. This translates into CASSFPGWRQAKNIQYF.

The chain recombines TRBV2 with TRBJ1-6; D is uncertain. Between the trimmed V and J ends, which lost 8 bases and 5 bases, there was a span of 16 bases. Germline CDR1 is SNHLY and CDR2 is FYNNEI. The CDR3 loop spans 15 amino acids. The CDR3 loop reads CASLQFLANNSPLHF. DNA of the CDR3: TGTGCCAGCCTTCAGTTCCTGGCGAATAATTCACCCCTCCACTTT.

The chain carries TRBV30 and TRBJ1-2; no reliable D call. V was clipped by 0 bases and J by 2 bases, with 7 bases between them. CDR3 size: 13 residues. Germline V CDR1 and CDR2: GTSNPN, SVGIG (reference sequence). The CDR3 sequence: CAWSVDENYGYTF. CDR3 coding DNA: TGTGCCTGGAGTGTAGACGAAAACTATGGCTACACCTTC.

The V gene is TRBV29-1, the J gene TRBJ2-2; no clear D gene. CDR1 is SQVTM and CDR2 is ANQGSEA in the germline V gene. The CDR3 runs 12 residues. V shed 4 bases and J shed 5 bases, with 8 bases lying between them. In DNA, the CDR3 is TGCAGCGTTGCGAGGATTACCGGGGAGCTGTTTTTT. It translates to CSVARITGELFF.

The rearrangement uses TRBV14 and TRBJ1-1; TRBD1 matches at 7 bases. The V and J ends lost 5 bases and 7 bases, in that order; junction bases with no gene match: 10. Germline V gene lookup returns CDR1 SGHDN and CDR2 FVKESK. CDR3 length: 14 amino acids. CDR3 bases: TGTGCCAGCAGCAGGGACAGAACTTTCCTTGAAGCTTTCTTT. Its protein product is CASSRDRTFLEAFF. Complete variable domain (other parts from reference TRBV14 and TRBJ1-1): EAGVTQFPSHSVIEKGQTVTLRCDPISGHDNLYWYRRVMGKEIKFLLHFVKESKQDESGMPNNRFLAERTGGTYSTLKVQPAELEDSGVYFCASSRDRTFLEAFFGQGTRLTVV.

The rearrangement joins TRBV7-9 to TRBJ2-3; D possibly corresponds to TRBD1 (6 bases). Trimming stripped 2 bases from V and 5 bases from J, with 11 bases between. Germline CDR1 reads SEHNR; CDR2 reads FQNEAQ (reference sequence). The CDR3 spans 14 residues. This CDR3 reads CASSLTQGGDTQYF. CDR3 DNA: TGTGCCAGCAGCTTAACCCAAGGGGGAGATACGCAGTATTTT.